This T cell receptor beta chain was documented in a study of cytomegalovirus exposure and HLA in healthy donors. General study findings and limits: Clonal expansion was found to be greater in HLA-associated TCR beta chains than in equally common others in a later analysis. Among donors in an Asian-associated ancestry cluster, a later analysis reportedly found fewer N-insertions than the approximately 670-donor mean. In vitro data verified a few CMV-associated chains as specific for CMV antigens. Presence/absence comparisons presumed near-even sequencing depth among donors.

PCR involved 60 Vbeta and 13 Jbeta primers. Only in-frame clones appear in the TCRdb table, and some are missing; sequencing was by immunoSEQ multiplex PCR. The sample shows more than 150,000 clones, just under 80% of them seen only once. This CDR3 spans 15 amino acids. The junction had 7 bases not matched to a gene; V was cut back by 4 bases and J by 6 bases. The germline V gene encodes CDR1 SGHVS and CDR2 FQNEAQ. With respect to this clone: Its matching antigen is unknown.

The specimen was PBMCs. The rearrangement links TRBV7-8 to TRBJ1-4; 8 bases line up with TRBD1. This clonotype originated in a woman aged 45-65 years in good health and CMV-seropositive. The CDR3 is CASSSLTGVDEKLFF. In DNA, the CDR3 is TGTGCCAGCAGCTCCCTGACAGGGGTGGATGAAAAACTGTTTTTT.